The entry below describes one T cell receptor beta chain. Its target is unknown. Assay: immunoSEQ multiplex PCR; the TCRdb copy retains only in-frame clones and omits some. The table has 120,000 to 150,000 clones, 70% to 90% seen once. This specimen comes from a study of cytomegalovirus exposure and HLA in healthy donors. Findings and limits, study-wide: Diagnosis of cytomegalovirus status made by the classifier reportedly showed high specificity and sensitivity. Cytomegalovirus association was listed for about 170 TCR beta chains. In vitro data verified a few CMV-associated chains as specific for CMV antigens. In a later analysis, first-cohort TCR clusters were found to tend to co-occur in the roughly 120 validation repertoires.

V lost 5 bases to trimming and J lost 4 bases; unmatched junction nucleotides: 8. Per the germline V gene, CDR1 is LNHDA and CDR2 is SQIVND (reference sequence). This CDR3 spans 15 amino acids. The chain employs TRBV19 and TRBJ2-1; 7 nucleotides match TRBD2. This clonotype originated in a man aged 18-30 years in good health and CMV-seronegative. The sample taken for sequencing was PBMCs. Here the CDR3 reads CASSVSWRGYNEQFF. Written as DNA, the CDR3 is TGTGCCAGTAGTGTCTCCTGGCGGGGGTACAATGAGCAGTTCTTC.